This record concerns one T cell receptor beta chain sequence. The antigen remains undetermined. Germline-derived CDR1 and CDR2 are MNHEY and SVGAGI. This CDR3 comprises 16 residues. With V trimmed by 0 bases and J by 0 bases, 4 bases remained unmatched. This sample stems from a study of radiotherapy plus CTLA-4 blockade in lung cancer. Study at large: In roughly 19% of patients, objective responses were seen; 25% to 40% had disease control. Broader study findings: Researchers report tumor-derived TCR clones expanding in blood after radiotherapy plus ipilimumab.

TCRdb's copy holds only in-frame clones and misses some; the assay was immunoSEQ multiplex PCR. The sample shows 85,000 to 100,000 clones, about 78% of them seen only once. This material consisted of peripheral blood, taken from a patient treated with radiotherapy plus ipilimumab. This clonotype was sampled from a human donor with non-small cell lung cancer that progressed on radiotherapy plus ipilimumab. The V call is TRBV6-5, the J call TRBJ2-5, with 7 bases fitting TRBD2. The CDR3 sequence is CASSYSNGGYQETQYF. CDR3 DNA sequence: TGTGCCAGCAGTTACTCGAACGGGGGGTACCAAGAGACCCAGTACTTC.